Sequencing of this T cell receptor (beta chain) was carried out in a study of blood T cell repertoires in COVID-19. Study context: The United States, Italy and Spain supplied acute and convalescent COVID-19 samples.

The CDR3 spans 16 residues. Germline V gene lookup returns CDR1 SGHTA and CDR2 FQGTGA. Trimming shortened V by 2 bases and J by 5 bases, and 17 bases separated the two germline ends. Data came from immunoSEQ multiplex PCR; TCRdb stores just in-frame clones and leaves some out. Here the sample spans tens of thousands of clones, about 86% being singletons. This sequence originates from a woman older than 75 in a cohort sampled during active or convalescent COVID-19. Sequencing was done on a sample of peripheral blood. The chain recombines TRBV7-3 with TRBJ2-3, with a possible D match to TRBD1 (6 bases). The CDR3 DNA reads as TGTGCCAGCAGCTTAGGAAGCACAGGGTTGGGAGATACGCAGTATTTT. Residues: CASSLGSTGLGDTQYF.